The 12 T cell receptor beta chains presented below share a single source sample, sequenced in a study of T cells in localized non-small cell lung cancer. TCRdb keeps only in-frame clones here, not all; method: immunoSEQ multiplex PCR. This table has about 25,000 clones, approximately 86% appearing once. Sequences were derived from peripheral blood, sampled before any cancer treatment. The source is an older female donor with stage I lung adenocarcinoma.

The rearrangement links TRBV6-4 to TRBJ2-3, with TRBD2 matching 9 bases. The CDR3 is made up of 15 amino acids. V shed 4 bases, J shed 4 bases, and the junction held 6 bases outside the gene matches. Germline V gene lookup returns CDR1 MRHNA and CDR2 SNTAGT. The CDR3 nucleotides read TGTGCCAGCAGTGCCCGACTAGCGGACGCAGATACGCAGTATTTT. Its protein is CASSARLADADTQYF.

This clone was recorded only once. The chain combines TRBV27 with TRBJ1-1, with unresolved D. Germline CDR1 is MNHEY and CDR2 is SMNVEV (reference sequence). This CDR3 spans 13 amino acids. The ends were cut back, 3 bases at V and 1 base at J, with 6 bases in the middle. The CDR3 DNA is TGTGCCAGCAGTTTCGGGCCGAACACTGAAGCTTTCTTT. This gives the protein CASSFGPNTEAFF.

The rearrangement joins TRBV30 to TRBJ1-6; 9 nucleotides match TRBD1. Germline-derived CDR1 and CDR2 are GTSNPN and SVGIG (reference sequence). The CDR3 totals 17 residues. V lost 1 base and J lost 9; bases outside the gene matches: 13. In DNA, the CDR3 is TGTGCCTGGAGTGACCCCGGGACAGGGCTAAATTTTTCACCCCTCCACTTT. It encodes CAWSDPGTGLNFSPLHF.

This chain joins TRBV5-3 and TRBJ2-7; D is perhaps TRBD1 (6 bases). TRBV5-3 is marked as an open reading frame, function uncertain. V gave up 9 bases and J gave up 4 bases, with 11 bases separating them. CDR3 length: 11 amino acids. CDR3 sequence: CATGGQYEQYF. The CDR3 nucleotides read TGTGCCACCGGTGGACAGTACGAGCAGTACTTC.

The chain joins TRBV13 to TRBJ2-7; D assignment may be TRBD1 or TRBD2 (5 bases each). Trimming shortened V by 5 bases and J by 0 bases, and 14 bases separated the two germline ends. Germline CDR1 PRHDT, CDR2 FYEKMQ (reference sequence). The length of the CDR3 is 15 residues. The CDR3 nucleotides are TGTGCCAGCAGCCCCGAGGCAGGGAGCTCCTACGAGCAGTACTTC. This gives the protein CASSPEAGSSYEQYF.

The chain recombines TRBV29-1 with TRBJ1-5, with D possibly TRBD1 on 6 matching bases. Trimming stripped 4 bases from V and 1 base from J, with 8 bases between. The CDR3 has 13 residues. Per the germline V gene, CDR1 is SQVTM and CDR2 is ANQGSEA. The CDR3 DNA follows: TGCAGCGTTGGAGGGGGGAGCAATCAGCCCCAGCATTTT. The encoded protein is CSVGGGSNQPQHF.

This clone has only a few counts. The chain joins TRBV7-2 to TRBJ2-1; 9 bases are shared with TRBD1. CDR3 length: 16 residues. Per the germline V gene, CDR1 is SGHTA and CDR2 is FQGNSA. The V gene end was trimmed by 5 bases and the J gene end by 4 bases; junction bases not matched to a gene: 9. CDR3 sequence: CASSPGTGYRYNEQFF. CDR3 bases: TGTGCCAGCAGCCCGGGGACAGGGTACCGTTACAATGAGCAGTTCTTC. The full variable domain, in which reference TRBV7-2 and TRBJ2-1 provide the parts outside the CDR3, is GAGVSQSPSNKVTEKGKDVELRCDPISGHTALYWYRQSLGQGLEFLIYFQGNSAPDKSGLPSDRFSAERTGGSVSTLTIQRTQQEDSAVYLCASSPGTGYRYNEQFFGPGTRLTVL.

The chain couples TRBV25-1 to TRBJ1-3; the match to TRBD1 covers 9 bases. The CDR3 length is 17 residues. Germline values: CDR1 MGHDK, CDR2 SYGVNS. V shed 3 bases, J shed 0 bases, and the junction held 6 bases outside the gene matches. The chain's CDR3 is CASSEDRGSISGNTIYF. The CDR3 DNA reads TGTGCCAGCAGTGAGGACAGGGGTTCGATCTCTGGAAACACCATATATTTT.

The chain joins TRBV6-1 to TRBJ1-1, with D uncertain. CDR1 is MNHNS, CDR2 SASEGT, per germline. V shed 6 bases and J shed 4 bases, with 9 bases lying between them. This CDR3 has 12 residues. The CDR3 DNA reads as TGTGCCAGCAGATCAAAGAGCACTGAAGCTTTCTTT. Residues: CASRSKSTEAFF.

V usage is TRBV15 and J usage is TRBJ2-1, with D perhaps given as TRBD1 or TRBD2 (5 bases each). Deletions cut 4 bases from V and 3 bases from J, with 13 bases between. This CDR3 is built from 15 residues. Germline CDR1 is LNHNV and CDR2 is YYDKDF (reference sequence). CDR3 in amino acids: CATSTRDGYYNEQFF. CDR3 bases: TGTGCCACCAGCACCCGGGACGGTTACTACAATGAGCAGTTCTTC.

V is TRBV6-5 and J is TRBJ1-2; D is unresolved. This CDR3 has 16 residues. V was pared by 2 bases and J by 0 bases, with 13 bases between. Germline assignment: CDR1 MNHEY and CDR2 SVGAGI. Written as DNA, the CDR3 is TGTGCCAGCAGTTACACAATCGACACGGCTAACTATGGCTACACCTTC. Protein: CASSYTIDTANYGYTF.

This clone appeared a single time. The DNA for the CDR3 is TGCGCCAGCAGCTTAACAGGGTCTGGCTACAATGAGCAGTTCTTC. It is translated as CASSLTGSGYNEQFF. The J gene is TRBJ2-1, the V gene TRBV5-1; TRBD1 might be the D (6 bases). The ends were cut back, 2 bases at V and 3 bases at J, with 12 bases in the middle. Per the germline V gene, CDR1 is SGHRS and CDR2 is YFSETQ. The CDR3 consists of 15 residues.